The 24 T cell receptor beta chains given below trace back to one sample, sequenced in a study of T cells in Graves' hyperthyroidism and ophthalmopathy. Template material for amplifying TCR beta CDR3 regions consisted of RNA transcripts. Using the HTBI primer set, a first-round RT-PCR was run on the TCR CDR3. TCRdb redid the calling of the multiplex PCR reads with MiXCR, one entry per CDR3 protein. This sample has approximately 400,000 distinct CDR3 sequences, with 15% to 18% found just once. Sequencing input: blood. Every receptor here comes from a woman aged 18-29 years with Graves' hyperthyroidism.

This clonotype was picked up a small number of times. A much larger clonotype is one base distant, so this may be a read error. For the CDR3, the DNA is TGTGCCAGCACCCTCGAGGAACAGTCGAACTATGGCTACACCTTC. Translating it yields CASTLEEQSNYGYTF. This chain uses TRBV12-3 or TRBV12-4 with TRBJ1-2; no clear D. The CDR3 covers 15 residues. Deletions cut 7 bases from V and 2 bases from J, with 17 bases between.

This clonotype was seen many times. J is TRBJ2-7 and V is TRBV6-2 or TRBV6-3; TRBD1 aligns across 11 bases. J was trimmed by 2 bases and V by 2 bases; bases with no gene match: 2. This CDR3 has 15 residues. CDR1 is MNHEY and CDR2 is SVGEGT in the germline V gene. CDR3 nucleotide sequence: TGTGCCAGCAGTTACGGACAGGGGGCCGCCTACGAGCAGTACTTC. Translation: CASSYGQGAAYEQYF.

A few counts support this clonotype. This chain uses TRBV12-3 or TRBV12-4 with TRBJ1-2; D ambiguous. CDR3 length: 15 amino acids. The V gene lost 3 bases and the J gene lost 0 bases, with 11 bases spanning the gap. The CDR3 region is CASSFSGAPNYGYTF. The CDR3 DNA sequence: TGTGCCAGCAGTTTTTCCGGCGCCCCTAACTATGGCTACACCTTC.

Only a few counts were recorded for this clonotype. The rearrangement joins TRBV29-1 to TRBJ1-2; no definite D call. Germline CDR1 reads SQVTM; CDR2 reads ANQGSEA. The CDR3 totals 10 residues. The germline V and J ends were trimmed by 4 bases and 6 bases, with 6 bases remaining between them. CDR3 nucleotide sequence: TGCAGCGTTGCCCTGGATGGCTACACCTTC. Amino acids: CSVALDGYTF.

About this clonotype: The junction departs from the called germline gene at one end, perhaps through a read error. The V gene is TRBV6-1, the J gene TRBJ2-1; TRBD2 matches 11 bases. Germline CDR1 reads MNHNS; CDR2 reads SASEGT. CDR3 length equals 17 residues. CDR3: CAISESNSGGGNNEQFF. For the CDR3, the DNA is TGTGCCATCAGTGAGTCTAATAGCGGGGGGGGTAACAATGAGCAGTTCTTC.

This clonotype came up many times. The genes are TRBV12-3 or TRBV12-4 and TRBJ2-3; D could derive from TRBD1 or TRBD2 (5 bases each). The CDR3 covers 17 residues. V was clipped by 5 bases and J by 1 base, with 19 bases between them. In DNA, the CDR3 is TGTGCCAGCAGTCCCCCCTATAGCGTGGGGGGCACAGATACGCAGTATTTT. Its protein is CASSPPYSVGGTDTQYF.

This chain connects TRBV4-2 to TRBJ2-7; perhaps TRBD1 as D (7 bases). The CDR3 extends over 16 amino acids. Trimming stripped 4 bases from V and 3 bases from J, with 19 bases between. Germline CDR1 is LGHNA and CDR2 is YNFKEQ. DNA for the CDR3: TGTGCCAGCAGCCTAGATAGGAGGGGGCCAAACTACGAGCAGTACTTC. Protein: CASSLDRRGPNYEQYF.

This clonotype was recorded a few times. V gene TRBV6-1 combines with J gene TRBJ1-2; no reliable D call. The CDR3 totals 17 residues. V gave up 9 bases and J gave up 4 bases, with 27 bases separating them. Germline V CDR1 and CDR2: MNHNS, SASEGT. The CDR3 here is CASRGSNGPLLFYGYTF. The CDR3 DNA follows: TGTGCCAGTAGAGGGAGTAATGGGCCGCTCCTTTTCTATGGCTACACCTTC.

This clonotype came up many times. This rearrangement joins TRBV11-3 to TRBJ2-3; no reliable D call. V lost 4 bases, J lost 4 bases, and 6 bases lay in between. This CDR3 has 12 residues. Germline V gives CDR1 SGHNT, CDR2 YENEEA. CDR3: CASSYGPDTQYF. DNA for the CDR3: TGTGCCAGCAGCTACGGTCCAGATACGCAGTATTTT.

This clonotype was seen ten or more times. The chain recombines TRBV27 with TRBJ1-3; D is uncertain. The CDR3 loop spans 15 amino acids. V lost 2 bases and J lost 2, with 10 bases in between. Germline V lookup: CDR1 MNHEY, CDR2 SMNVEV (reference sequence). DNA of the CDR3: TGTGCCAGCAGTTTACGAGGTTATGCTGGAAACACCATATATTTT. It encodes CASSLRGYAGNTIYF.

This clonotype was counted between two and nine times. The chain employs TRBV20-1 and TRBJ2-2, with no clear D. Trimming stripped 1 base from V and 4 bases from J, with 7 bases between. The CDR3 consists of 13 residues. Germline CDR1 is DFQATT and CDR2 is SNEGSKA (reference sequence). CDR3 DNA: TGCAGTGCTAGAGCGGGCCTCACCGGGGAGCTGTTTTTT. This translates into CSARAGLTGELFF.

This clonotype has a count of ten or more. The chain couples TRBV20-1 to TRBJ2-1; TRBD2 matches at 8 bases. The V gene's germline CDR1 is DFQATT and CDR2 SNEGSKA (reference sequence). Trimming removed 0 bases from V and 4 bases from J; junction bases left unmatched: 5. The CDR3 contains 15 residues. The CDR3 loop reads CSARDLSGAYNEQFF. Written as DNA, the CDR3 is TGCAGTGCTAGAGATCTTAGCGGGGCTTACAATGAGCAGTTCTTC.

J is TRBJ1-5 and V is TRBV7-9, with TRBD1 as a possible D gene (6 bases). The V end lost 3 bases, the J end lost 2 bases, and 11 bases lay between the germline ends. Germline CDR1 reads SEHNR; CDR2 reads FQNEAQ (reference sequence). This CDR3 region has 15 residues. The CDR3 DNA sequence: TGTGCCAGCAGCTTGTCGGGGGCGCGCAATCAGCCCCAGCATTTT. Protein product: CASSLSGARNQPQHF.

This clonotype was seen repeatedly, ten times or more. The genes are TRBV30 and TRBJ2-7, with TRBD1 matching 8 bases. CDR3 length: 16 residues. Germline V gene data show CDR1 as GTSNPN and CDR2 as SVGIG (reference sequence). V shed 3 bases and J 4 bases; nucleotides not matched to a gene: 14. CDR3 in amino acids: CAWSETWTGIGYEQYF. As DNA, the CDR3 is TGTGCCTGGAGCGAGACCTGGACAGGGATAGGGTACGAGCAGTACTTC.

In this sample, this clonotype turned up many times. This chain links TRBV2 with TRBJ2-5; 10 nucleotides agree with TRBD2. The CDR3 extends over 18 amino acids. Germline V CDR1 and CDR2: SNHLY, FYNNEI. The junction had 10 bases not matched to a gene; V was cut back by 1 base and J by 2 bases. DNA for the CDR3: TGTGCCAGCAGTGAAGTAAGAGGTAGCGGGAGGATACAAGAGACCCAGTACTTC. Translated, it gives CASSEVRGSGRIQETQYF.

The sample holds a few counts of this clonotype. A single base separates this from a much larger clone, so it may be a read error. The genes are TRBV28 and TRBJ1-5; D is uncertain. Germline V lookup: CDR1 MDHEN, CDR2 SYDVKM. There are 13 residues in the CDR3. The V and J ends lost 5 bases and 9 bases respectively, with 14 bases between them. In DNA, the CDR3 is TGTGCCAGCAGTGGCCCGGGATATCGGCCCCAGCATTTT. Its translation is CASSGPGYRPQHF. Full variable domain (rest looked up from reference TRBV28 and TRBJ1-5): DVKVTQSSRYLVKRTGEKVFLECVQDMDHENMFWYRQDPGLGLRLIYFSYDVKMKEKGDIPEGYSVSREKKERFSLILESASTNQTSMYLCASSGPGYRPQHFGDGTRLSIL.

This clonotype was seen a few times. This sequence joins TRBV30 and TRBJ1-3; D ambiguous. CDR1 and CDR2 from the germline V gene are GTSNPN and SVGIG (reference sequence). This CDR3 is built from 14 residues. The ends were cut back, 0 bases at V and 4 bases at J, with 10 bases in the middle. In DNA, the CDR3 is TGTGCCTGGAGTGTACTTAGTGGCGGAAACACCATATATTTT. Its translation is CAWSVLSGGNTIYF.

This clonotype was seen more than once but under ten times. V gene TRBV5-8 combines with J gene TRBJ1-6; unclear D gene. Per germline, CDR1 SGHTS and CDR2 YDEGEE. This CDR3 contains 16 residues. V gave up 3 bases and J gave up 0 bases, with 10 bases separating them. The CDR3 loop is CASSSGGSSYNSPLHF. The CDR3 DNA sequence: TGTGCCAGCAGCTCAGGAGGTAGCTCCTATAATTCACCCCTCCACTTT.

In this sample, this clonotype turned up many times. The V call is TRBV27, the J call TRBJ1-5; D perhaps matches TRBD1 (6 bases). CDR1 is MNHEY, CDR2 SMNVEV, per germline (reference sequence). Trimming stripped 9 bases from V and 0 bases from J, with 12 bases between. There are 14 residues in the CDR3. DNA for the CDR3: TGTGCCAGTGCCACAGGGCTTAGCAATCAGCCCCAGCATTTT. This sequence encodes CASATGLSNQPQHF.

V gene TRBV5-4 combines with J gene TRBJ1-1; D remains ambiguous. This CDR3 spans 15 amino acids. The V end lost 0 bases, the J end lost 5 bases, and 14 bases lay between the germline ends. Germline V gene lookup returns CDR1 SGHNT and CDR2 YYREEE (reference sequence). CDR3 coding DNA: TGTGCCAGCAGCTTGGGTCCAGTATTGGTTACTGAAGCTTTCTTT. Translation: CASSLGPVLVTEAFF.

This clonotype appeared many times. The J gene is TRBJ2-1, the V gene TRBV27, with D maybe TRBD2 (6 bases). CDR3 size: 17 residues. Germline loops: CDR1 MNHEY, CDR2 SMNVEV (reference sequence). V was cut by 5 bases and J by 0 bases, with 17 bases left in between. The CDR3 loop is CASSPWGVVSSYNEQFF. The DNA for the CDR3 is TGTGCCAGCAGTCCATGGGGGGTAGTAAGCTCCTACAATGAGCAGTTCTTC.

This clonotype was seen ten or more times. This chain joins TRBV2 and TRBJ2-7; D is possibly TRBD1 (6 bases). The CDR3 is 16 amino acids. Germline V gene data show CDR1 as SNHLY and CDR2 as FYNNEI. Trimming left V 6 bases short and J 0 bases short, with 18 bases between. CDR3 nucleotides: TGTGCCAGCAGGGAGTGGGGGCCGGGGAGCTCCTACGAGCAGTACTTC. As protein: CASREWGPGSSYEQYF.

This clonotype was observed many times. V usage is TRBV6-1 and J usage is TRBJ2-2; perhaps TRBD1 as D (6 bases). Trimming stripped 7 bases from V and 0 bases from J, with 15 bases between. This CDR3 region has 16 residues. Germline CDR1 is MNHNS and CDR2 is SASEGT. DNA of the CDR3: TGTGCCAGCATCCACGGGGACACCACGAACACCGGGGAGCTGTTTTTT. Protein product: CASIHGDTTNTGELFF.

This clonotype was seen once. The V gene is TRBV2, the J gene TRBJ1-1; 12 positions match TRBD1. Per the germline V gene, CDR1 is SNHLY and CDR2 is FYNNEI. CDR3 length equals 15 residues. V lost 6 bases and J lost 3; bases outside the gene matches: 5. CDR3 DNA: TGTGCCAGCAGCCGGGACAGGGGGCAGGACACTGAAGCTTTCTTT. This sequence encodes CASSRDRGQDTEAFF.